Below, 14 T cell receptor beta chains from the same sample are listed, as sequenced in a study of shared T cell receptors in the human thymus. Here immunoSEQ multiplex PCR was the method, and the copy in TCRdb shows in-frame clones only, minus some. This sample has some 700,000 clones, with 80% to 90% found just once. These data also featured in a second study, about human thymus T cells.

Sequencing was done on a sample of thymocytes. The receptors derive from a girl under three years old with a congenital heart defect.

The gene calls are TRBV29-1 and TRBJ2-3; TRBD2 is a possible D gene (5 bases). Germline CDR1 SQVTM, CDR2 ANQGSEA. The CDR3 is 13 residues long. CDR3 sequence reads: CGFRGSPTDTQYF. The CDR3 coding sequence is TGCGGATTCCGGGGTTCTCCCACAGATACGCAGTATTTT.

V is TRBV9 and J is TRBJ1-2; D remains unclear. The V and J ends lost 3 bases and 4 bases respectively, with 13 bases between them. Germline V gives CDR1 SGDLS, CDR2 YYNGEE. The CDR3 loop spans 14 amino acids. The CDR3 reads CASSGRGRPYGYTF. CDR3 coding DNA: TGTGCCAGCAGCGGTCGAGGGCGCCCCTATGGCTACACCTTC.

This chain joins TRBV4-1 and TRBJ2-7; TRBD2 agrees at 11 bases. V was pared by 1 base and J by 2 bases, with 10 bases of the junction left unmatched. The length of the CDR3 is 18 residues. CDR1 and CDR2 (germline): MGHRA, YSYEKL. CDR3 coding DNA: TGCGCCAGCAGCCAAGTGGAAATAGCGGGGGGGCCCGCCTACGAGCAGTACTTC. Its protein product is CASSQVEIAGGPAYEQYF.

The chain links TRBV7-2 to TRBJ1-5; D remains unclear. Germline V gene sequence: CDR1 SGHTA, CDR2 FQGNSA. CDR3 length equals 15 residues. The V end was cut by 5 bases, the J end by 9 bases, with 20 bases between. CDR3 nucleotide sequence: TGTGCCAGCAGCCCCACTATCGCGTCTTGGGTGCCCCAGCATTTT. Amino acids: CASSPTIASWVPQHF.

V is TRBV2 and J is TRBJ2-3; 10 bases match TRBD1. The ends lost 6 bases at V and 0 bases at J; junction bases unmatched: 15. This CDR3 spans 19 amino acids. Germline CDR1 is SNHLY and CDR2 is FYNNEI. Written as DNA, the CDR3 is TGTGCCAGCAGCTCCGGGACAGGGGACCCGTTCGCTAGCACAGATACGCAGTATTTT. It codes for CASSSGTGDPFASTDTQYF.

This clone showed up just a few times. This chain uses TRBV19 with TRBJ1-2; 8 bases match TRBD1. With 1 base clipped from V and 4 bases from J, the junction kept 14 bases outside the gene matches. Germline CDR1 reads LNHDA; CDR2 reads SQIVND (reference sequence). CDR3 length: 18 residues. The CDR3 nucleotides are TGTGCCAGTAGTATAGTTTCCCAGGGGGCACCGGATGGCTATGGCTACACCTTC. Translating it yields CASSIVSQGAPDGYGYTF.

V gene TRBV5-5 combines with J gene TRBJ2-7; D may be TRBD1 (6 bases). This CDR3 is 15 amino acids long. Deletions cut 4 bases from V and 0 bases from J, with 14 bases between. The germline V gene encodes CDR1 SGHKS and CDR2 YYEKEE (reference sequence). Here the CDR3 DNA reads TGTGCCAGCAGCCTAGACAGGCAAAACTCCTACGAGCAGTACTTC. As protein: CASSLDRQNSYEQYF.

The chain couples TRBV4-3 to TRBJ1-2; D is undetermined. This CDR3 has 19 residues. From germline, CDR1 is LGHNA and CDR2 YSLEER. Trimming left V 0 bases short and J 1 base short, with 21 bases between. The CDR3 protein is CASSQEGGQTNKSNYGYTF. The CDR3 nucleotides are TGCGCCAGCAGCCAAGAGGGCGGGCAGACGAATAAGAGTAACTATGGCTACACCTTC.

The gene calls are TRBV4-1 and TRBJ2-3; TRBD2 might be the D (6 bases). The germline V gene encodes CDR1 MGHRA and CDR2 YSYEKL. The CDR3 runs 18 residues. V was cut by 4 bases and J by 0 bases, with 20 bases left in between. In nucleotides, the CDR3 is TGCGCCAGCAGCCTAATCCCCCGCTCCCGGGGGAGCACAGATACGCAGTATTTT. Its protein product is CASSLIPRSRGSTDTQYF.

The J gene is TRBJ2-5, the V gene TRBV27, with 7 bases fitting TRBD1. CDR1 MNHEY and CDR2 SMNVEV come from the germline V gene (reference sequence). Losses at the gene ends were 5 bases for V and 0 bases for J; bases not matched to a gene: 3. This CDR3 comprises 14 residues. This chain's CDR3 is CASSTTGNQETQYF. In DNA form, the CDR3 reads TGTGCCAGCAGTACGACAGGGAACCAAGAGACCCAGTACTTC.

The chain recombines TRBV5-5 with TRBJ1-5; perhaps TRBD1 as D (6 bases). CDR1 is SGHKS and CDR2 is YYEKEE in the germline V gene (reference sequence). This CDR3 is built from 16 residues. The V and J ends lost 2 bases and 5 bases respectively, with 17 bases between them. The CDR3 DNA is TGTGCCAGCAGCTTTTGGCCTCACCCAGGGGATCAGCCCCAGCATTTT. This encodes CASSFWPHPGDQPQHF.

The chain links TRBV28 to TRBJ1-3, with 8 bases lining up with TRBD1. The CDR3 is 15 residues long. Germline V gene sequence: CDR1 MDHEN, CDR2 SYDVKM. The J segment lost 1 base and the V segment lost 3 bases, leaving 2 bases of the junction unmatched. This CDR3 reads CASSFQGASGNTIYF. The CDR3 DNA is TGTGCCAGCAGTTTTCAGGGGGCATCTGGAAACACCATATATTTT.

The chain has TRBV27 and TRBJ1-4, with a weak D call TRBD1 (6 bases). This CDR3 is 16 amino acids long. Trimming cost V 4 bases and J 8 bases, with 20 bases left between them. The germline CDR1 and CDR2 sequences are MNHEY and SMNVEV (reference sequence). CDR3 in amino acids: CASSSTSGTRREKLFF. Written as DNA, the CDR3 is TGTGCCAGCAGTTCCACTAGCGGGACACGGCGGGAAAAACTGTTTTTT.

The chain links TRBV5-1 to TRBJ1-2, with D maybe TRBD1 (5 bases). V was shortened by 1 base and J by 5 bases, with 15 bases between the two germline ends. Per germline, CDR1 SGHRS and CDR2 YFSETQ. The CDR3 contains 15 residues. In DNA form, the CDR3 reads TGCGCCAGCAGCTTGTGCCAGGGCTTTAGATATGGCTACACCTTC. Translated: CASSLCQGFRYGYTF.